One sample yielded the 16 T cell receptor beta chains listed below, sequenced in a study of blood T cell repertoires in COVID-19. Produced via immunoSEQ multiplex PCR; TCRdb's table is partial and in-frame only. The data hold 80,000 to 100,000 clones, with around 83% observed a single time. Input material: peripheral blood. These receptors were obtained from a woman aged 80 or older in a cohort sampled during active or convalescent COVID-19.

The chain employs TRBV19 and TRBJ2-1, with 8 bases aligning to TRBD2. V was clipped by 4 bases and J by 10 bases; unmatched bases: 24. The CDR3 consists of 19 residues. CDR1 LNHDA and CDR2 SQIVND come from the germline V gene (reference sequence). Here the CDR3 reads CASSTGTRLGSGTIYEQFF. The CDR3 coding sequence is TGTGCCAGTAGTACCGGGACCAGGCTGGGTAGCGGGACGATCTACGAGCAGTTCTTC.

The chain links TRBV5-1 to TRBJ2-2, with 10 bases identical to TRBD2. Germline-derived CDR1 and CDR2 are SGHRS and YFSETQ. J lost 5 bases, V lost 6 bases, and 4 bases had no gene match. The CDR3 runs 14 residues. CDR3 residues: CASTGLASTGELFF. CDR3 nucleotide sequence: TGCGCCAGCACGGGACTAGCGTCAACCGGGGAGCTGTTTTTT.

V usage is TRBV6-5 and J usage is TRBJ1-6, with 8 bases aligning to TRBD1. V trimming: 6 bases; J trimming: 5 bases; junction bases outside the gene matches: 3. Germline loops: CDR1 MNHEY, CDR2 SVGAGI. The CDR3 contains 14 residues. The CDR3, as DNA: TGTGCCAGCAGACCGGGACAGGATAATTCACCCCTCCACTTT. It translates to CASRPGQDNSPLHF.

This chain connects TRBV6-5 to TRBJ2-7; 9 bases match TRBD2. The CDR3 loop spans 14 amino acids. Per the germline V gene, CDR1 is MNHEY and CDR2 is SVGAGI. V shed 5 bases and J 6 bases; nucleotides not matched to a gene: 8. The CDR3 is CASSRRGGAVEQYF. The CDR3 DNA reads TGTGCCAGCAGTCGGCGGGGGGGGGCTGTCGAGCAGTACTTC.

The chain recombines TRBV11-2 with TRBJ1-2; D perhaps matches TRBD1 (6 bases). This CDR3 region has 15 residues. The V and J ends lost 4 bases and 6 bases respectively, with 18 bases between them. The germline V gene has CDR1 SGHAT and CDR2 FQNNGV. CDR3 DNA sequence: TGTGCCAGCAGCTCCCTTATAAGGGGGAGGGATGGCTACACCTTC. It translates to CASSSLIRGRDGYTF. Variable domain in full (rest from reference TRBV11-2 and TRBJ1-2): EAGVAQSPRYKIIEKRQSVAFWCNPISGHATLYWYQQILGQGPKLLIQFQNNGVVDDSQLPKDRFSAERLKGVDSTLKIQPAKLEDSAVYLCASSSLIRGRDGYTFGSGTRLTVV.

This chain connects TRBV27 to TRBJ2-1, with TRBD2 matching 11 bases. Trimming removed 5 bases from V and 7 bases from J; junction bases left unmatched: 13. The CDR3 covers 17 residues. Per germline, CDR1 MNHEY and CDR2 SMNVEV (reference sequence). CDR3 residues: CASSPQGSGRARNEQFF. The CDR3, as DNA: TGTGCCAGCAGTCCACAAGGTAGCGGGAGGGCCAGGAATGAGCAGTTCTTC.

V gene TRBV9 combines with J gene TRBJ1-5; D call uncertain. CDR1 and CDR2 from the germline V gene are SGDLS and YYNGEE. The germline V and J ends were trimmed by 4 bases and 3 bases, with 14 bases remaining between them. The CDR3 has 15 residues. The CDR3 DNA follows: TGTGCCAGCAGCACTACTGGCGGATTCAATCAGCCCCAGCATTTT. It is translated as CASSTTGGFNQPQHF.

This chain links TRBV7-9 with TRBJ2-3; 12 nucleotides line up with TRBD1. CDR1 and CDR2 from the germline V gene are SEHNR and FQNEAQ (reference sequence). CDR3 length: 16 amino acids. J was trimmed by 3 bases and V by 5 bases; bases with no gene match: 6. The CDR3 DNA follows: TGTGCCAGCAGCGTCCGGGACAGGGGGCAGACAGATACGCAGTATTTT. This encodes CASSVRDRGQTDTQYF.

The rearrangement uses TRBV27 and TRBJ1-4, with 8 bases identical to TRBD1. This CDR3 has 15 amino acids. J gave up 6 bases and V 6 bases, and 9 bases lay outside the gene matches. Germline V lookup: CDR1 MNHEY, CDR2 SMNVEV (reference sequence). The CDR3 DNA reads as TGTGCCAGCAGATCCCGGCAGGGGGCTTATGAAAAACTGTTTTTT. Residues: CASRSRQGAYEKLFF.

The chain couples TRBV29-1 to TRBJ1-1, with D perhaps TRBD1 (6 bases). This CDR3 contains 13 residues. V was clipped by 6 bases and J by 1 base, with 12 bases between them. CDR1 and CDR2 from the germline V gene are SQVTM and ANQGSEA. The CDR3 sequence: CSVSTGANTEAFF. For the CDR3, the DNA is TGCAGCGTGTCGACAGGCGCGAACACTGAAGCTTTCTTT. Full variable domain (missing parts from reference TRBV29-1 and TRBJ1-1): SAVISQKPSRDICQRGTSLTIQCQVDSQVTMMFWYRQQPGQSLTLIATANQGSEATYESGFVIDKFPISRPNLTFSTLTVSNMSPEDSSIYLCSVSTGANTEAFFGQGTRLTVV.

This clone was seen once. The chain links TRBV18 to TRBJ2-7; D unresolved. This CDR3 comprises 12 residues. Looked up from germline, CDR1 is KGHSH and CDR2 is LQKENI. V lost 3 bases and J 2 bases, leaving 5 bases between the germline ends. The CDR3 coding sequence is TGTGCCAGCTCACCGGCCACCTACGAGCAGTACTTC. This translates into CASSPATYEQYF.

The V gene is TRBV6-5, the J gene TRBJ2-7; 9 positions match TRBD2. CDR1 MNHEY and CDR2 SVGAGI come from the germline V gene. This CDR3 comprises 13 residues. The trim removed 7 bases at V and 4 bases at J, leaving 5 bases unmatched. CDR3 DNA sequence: TGTGCCAGCAATAGCGGGAGATTATACGAGCAGTACTTC. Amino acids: CASNSGRLYEQYF.

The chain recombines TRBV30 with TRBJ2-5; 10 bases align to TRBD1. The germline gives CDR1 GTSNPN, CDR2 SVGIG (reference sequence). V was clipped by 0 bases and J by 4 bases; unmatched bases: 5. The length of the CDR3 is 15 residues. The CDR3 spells CAWSVATGGRETQYF. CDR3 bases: TGTGCCTGGAGTGTGGCGACAGGGGGCAGAGAGACCCAGTACTTC.

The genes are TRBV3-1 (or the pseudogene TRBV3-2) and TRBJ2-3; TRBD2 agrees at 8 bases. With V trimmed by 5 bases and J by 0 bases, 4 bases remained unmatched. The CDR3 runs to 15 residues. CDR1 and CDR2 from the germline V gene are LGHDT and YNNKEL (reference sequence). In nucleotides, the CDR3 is TGTGCCAGCAGCATAGCGGGGAGGAGCACAGATACGCAGTATTTT. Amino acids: CASSIAGRSTDTQYF.

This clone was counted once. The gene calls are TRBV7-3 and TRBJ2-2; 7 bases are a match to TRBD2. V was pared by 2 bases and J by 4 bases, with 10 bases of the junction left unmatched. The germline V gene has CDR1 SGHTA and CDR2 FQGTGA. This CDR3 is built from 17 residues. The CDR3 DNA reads TGTGCCAGCAGCTTATTGCCCGGACTAGAGGGCACCGGGGAGCTGTTTTTT. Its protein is CASSLLPGLEGTGELFF.

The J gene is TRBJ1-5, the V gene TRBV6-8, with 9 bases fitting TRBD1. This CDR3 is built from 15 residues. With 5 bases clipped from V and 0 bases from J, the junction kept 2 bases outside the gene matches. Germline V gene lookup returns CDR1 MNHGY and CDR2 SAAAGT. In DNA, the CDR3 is TGTGCCAGCAGTCAGGACAGGGGTAGCAATCAGCCCCAGCATTTT. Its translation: CASSQDRGSNQPQHF.